A selection of T cell receptor beta chains follows, all from one sample in a study of OX40 agonist ivuxolimab in advanced cancers. Generated by immunoSEQ multiplex PCR, the TCRdb table keeps only in-frame clones and is missing some. The sample has 85,000 to 95,000 clones, around 90% seen once. The sequences come from CD4+ or CD8+ T cells sorted from blood, collected in a trial of the OX40 agonist ivuxolimab. The receptor set was obtained from an adult with an advanced solid tumor such as melanoma, head and neck, liver or kidney cancer. Each CDR3 is given with its conserved first and last residue. The order of the fields is V gene, J gene, clone size, D gene, CDR3 protein, CDR3 DNA. The D gene is left open where the match is weak. Only part of the rows carry a size: once, few, many, or a class if the clone is expanded.

V gene: TRBV5-1
J gene: TRBJ2-1
clone size: -
D gene: -
CDR3 protein: CASSFSTGGNEQFF
CDR3 DNA: TGCGCCAGCAGCTTTAGTACTGGAGGGAATGAGCAGTTCTTC

V gene: TRBV11-2
J gene: TRBJ2-2
clone size: medium-sized
D gene: TRBD2
CDR3 protein: CASRRGSGRGNTGELFF
CDR3 DNA: TGTGCCAGCAGGCGTGGTAGCGGGAGGGGTAACACCGGGGAGCTGTTTTTT

V gene: TRBV4-1
J gene: TRBJ2-7
clone size: once
D gene: TRBD1
CDR3 protein: CASSQILGTGVEQYF
CDR3 DNA: TGCGCCAGCAGCCAAATTCTTGGGACAGGGGTCGAGCAGTACTTC

V gene: TRBV7-6
J gene: TRBJ1-3
clone size: -
D gene: -
CDR3 protein: CASSLVSRRSSGNTIYF
CDR3 DNA: TGTGCCAGCAGCTTAGTGTCCCGCAGGAGCTCTGGAAACACCATATATTTT

V gene: TRBV18
J gene: TRBJ1-1
clone size: -
D gene: -
CDR3 protein: CASSPLGSGANTEAFF
CDR3 DNA: TGTGCCAGCTCACCCTTGGGGTCTGGGGCGAACACTGAAGCTTTCTTT

V gene: TRBV28
J gene: TRBJ2-3
clone size: -
D gene: -
CDR3 protein: CASSGGADTQYF
CDR3 DNA: TGTGCCAGCAGCGGCGGTGCAGATACGCAGTATTTT

V gene: TRBV5-1
J gene: TRBJ2-2
clone size: -
D gene: -
CDR3 protein: CASRFRSTGELFF
CDR3 DNA: TGCGCCAGTAGATTTCGGTCCACCGGGGAGCTGTTTTTT

V gene: TRBV2
J gene: TRBJ2-1
clone size: -
D gene: -
CDR3 protein: CASSYTGTGDNEQFF
CDR3 DNA: TGTGCCAGCAGTTATACCGGGACGGGGGACAATGAGCAGTTCTTC

V gene: TRBV2
J gene: TRBJ2-5
clone size: -
D gene: TRBD2
CDR3 protein: CASSGASGGQETQYF
CDR3 DNA: TGTGCCAGCAGTGGGGCTAGCGGGGGCCAAGAGACCCAGTACTTC

V gene: TRBV7-3
J gene: TRBJ2-1
clone size: -
D gene: TRBD2
CDR3 protein: CASSFSGSSYNEQFF
CDR3 DNA: TGTGCCAGCAGTTTTAGCGGGAGTTCCTACAATGAGCAGTTCTTC

V gene: TRBV5-1
J gene: TRBJ2-3
clone size: -
D gene: -
CDR3 protein: CASRTSTDTQYF
CDR3 DNA: TGCGCCAGCAGGACGAGCACAGATACGCAGTATTTT

V gene: TRBV30
J gene: TRBJ2-3
clone size: -
D gene: -
CDR3 protein: CACRRARGGTDTQYF
CDR3 DNA: TGTGCCTGCCGGAGGGCCAGGGGAGGGACAGATACGCAGTATTTT

V gene: TRBV28
J gene: TRBJ1-2
clone size: -
D gene: -
CDR3 protein: CASSLAGVYGYTF
CDR3 DNA: TGTGCCAGCAGTTTAGCAGGGGTCTATGGCTACACCTTC

V gene: TRBV28
J gene: TRBJ1-1
clone size: -
D gene: -
CDR3 protein: CASSFYLGRNTEAFF
CDR3 DNA: TGTGCCAGCAGTTTCTATTTAGGCAGAAACACTGAAGCTTTCTTT

V gene: TRBV2
J gene: TRBJ2-4
clone size: -
D gene: -
CDR3 protein: CASSVTAFKNIQYF
CDR3 DNA: TGTGCCAGCAGTGTAACAGCGTTCAAAAACATTCAGTACTTC

V gene: TRBV19
J gene: TRBJ1-4
clone size: -
D gene: TRBD1
CDR3 protein: CASKWQGAEKLFF
CDR3 DNA: TGTGCCAGTAAGTGGCAGGGGGCGGAAAAACTGTTTTTT

V gene: TRBV19
J gene: TRBJ2-1
clone size: -
D gene: -
CDR3 protein: CASSQQGTGGPSTNEQFF
CDR3 DNA: TGTGCCAGTAGTCAACAGGGGACGGGAGGGCCATCCACTAATGAGCAGTTCTTC

V gene: TRBV7-2
J gene: TRBJ2-2
clone size: -
D gene: TRBD2
CDR3 protein: CASSSIAGGPVTGELFF
CDR3 DNA: TGTGCCAGCAGCTCTATAGCGGGAGGGCCAGTCACCGGGGAGCTGTTTTTT

V gene: TRBV6-6
J gene: TRBJ2-7
clone size: -
D gene: -
CDR3 protein: CASSYTRSSEQYF
CDR3 DNA: TGTGCCAGCAGTTATACACGGTCATCCGAGCAGTACTTC

V gene: TRBV5-1
J gene: TRBJ2-1
clone size: -
D gene: TRBD2
CDR3 protein: CASSSGLAGGHNEQFF
CDR3 DNA: TGCGCCAGCAGCTCCGGACTAGCGGGAGGGCACAATGAGCAGTTCTTC

V gene: TRBV7-9
J gene: TRBJ2-7
clone size: -
D gene: -
CDR3 protein: CASSAGTPRIEQYF
CDR3 DNA: TGTGCCAGCAGCGCAGGAACCCCCAGGATCGAGCAGTACTTC

V gene: TRBV18
J gene: TRBJ2-1
clone size: -
D gene: TRBD2
CDR3 protein: CASSRGRPTSGSSYNEQFF
CDR3 DNA: TGTGCCAGCTCACGGGGCCGCCCCACTAGCGGGAGCTCCTACAATGAGCAGTTCTTC

V gene: TRBV6-6
J gene: TRBJ1-5
clone size: -
D gene: -
CDR3 protein: CASSRSQPQHF
CDR3 DNA: TGTGCCAGCAGCCGGAGTCAGCCCCAGCATTTT

V gene: TRBV28
J gene: TRBJ1-6
clone size: -
D gene: -
CDR3 protein: CASSIILSPLHF
CDR3 DNA: TGTGCCAGCAGTATAATCCTGTCACCCCTCCACTTT

V gene: TRBV2
J gene: TRBJ2-3
clone size: -
D gene: -
CDR3 protein: CASSLRSTDTQYF
CDR3 DNA: TGTGCCAGCAGTTTGCGGTCCACAGATACGCAGTATTTT

V gene: TRBV19
J gene: TRBJ2-5
clone size: once
D gene: TRBD2
CDR3 protein: CASSGGGIGTQYF
CDR3 DNA: TGTGCCAGTAGTGGCGGGGGGATCGGGACCCAGTACTTC

V gene: TRBV5-1
J gene: TRBJ2-7
clone size: -
D gene: -
CDR3 protein: CASSSDATGKVEQYF
CDR3 DNA: TGCGCCAGCAGCTCCGACGCTACAGGGAAGGTCGAGCAGTACTTC

V gene: TRBV10-3
J gene: TRBJ1-1
clone size: -
D gene: TRBD1
CDR3 protein: CAIRGDRGTEAFF
CDR3 DNA: TGTGCCATCAGGGGGGACAGAGGGACTGAAGCTTTCTTT

V gene: TRBV11-1
J gene: TRBJ2-5
clone size: -
D gene: -
CDR3 protein: CASSLAGDRTQYF
CDR3 DNA: TGTGCCAGCAGCTTAGCGGGGGACCGGACCCAGTACTTC

V gene: TRBV5-4
J gene: TRBJ2-1
clone size: -
D gene: TRBD2
CDR3 protein: CASSGGGSGKQNEQFF
CDR3 DNA: TGTGCCAGCAGCGGGGGGGGTAGCGGGAAGCAGAATGAGCAGTTCTTC

V gene: TRBV4-2
J gene: TRBJ2-7
clone size: few
D gene: -
CDR3 protein: CASSQGLGQPYRTYEQYF
CDR3 DNA: TGTGCCAGCAGCCAAGGCCTCGGACAGCCTTACAGAACCTACGAGCAGTACTTC

V gene: TRBV7-3
J gene: TRBJ2-1
clone size: -
D gene: TRBD1
CDR3 protein: CASSNTGTGAYNEQFF
CDR3 DNA: TGTGCCAGCAGCAACACCGGGACAGGGGCCTACAATGAGCAGTTCTTC

V gene: TRBV7-6
J gene: TRBJ2-3
clone size: -
D gene: TRBD2
CDR3 protein: CASSLTSGRWADTQYF
CDR3 DNA: TGTGCCAGCAGCCTGACTAGCGGGAGGTGGGCAGATACGCAGTATTTT

V gene: TRBV5-1
J gene: TRBJ2-2
clone size: -
D gene: -
CDR3 protein: CASSLRPAGELFF
CDR3 DNA: TGCGCCAGCAGCTTGCGGCCAGCCGGGGAGCTGTTTTTT

V gene: TRBV6-1
J gene: TRBJ2-3
clone size: once
D gene: TRBD2
CDR3 protein: CASIPLAGGPDTQYF
CDR3 DNA: TGTGCCAGCATTCCCTTAGCGGGAGGGCCAGATACGCAGTATTTT

V gene: TRBV30
J gene: TRBJ2-5
clone size: -
D gene: -
CDR3 protein: CAWTRGGTFGQETQYF
CDR3 DNA: TGTGCCTGGACCAGGGGAGGTACCTTCGGACAAGAGACCCAGTACTTC

V gene: TRBV6-6
J gene: TRBJ2-7
clone size: -
D gene: -
CDR3 protein: CASSSPRDSGYEQYF
CDR3 DNA: TGTGCCAGCAGTTCCCCCCGGGACTCAGGCTACGAGCAGTACTTC

V gene: TRBV5-1
J gene: TRBJ1-4
clone size: -
D gene: TRBD1
CDR3 protein: CASSSLGQGAQLANEKLFF
CDR3 DNA: TGCGCCAGCAGCTCGCTGGGACAGGGGGCCCAATTGGCTAATGAAAAACTGTTTTTT

V gene: TRBV5-1
J gene: TRBJ2-3
clone size: -
D gene: -
CDR3 protein: CASRFGMHTDTQYF
CDR3 DNA: TGCGCCAGCAGGTTTGGGATGCACACAGATACGCAGTATTTT

V gene: TRBV28
J gene: TRBJ2-4
clone size: -
D gene: TRBD2
CDR3 protein: CASSKGLAGKNIQYF
CDR3 DNA: TGTGCCAGCAGTAAGGGACTAGCGGGAAAAAACATTCAGTACTTC

V gene: TRBV15
J gene: TRBJ2-6
clone size: -
D gene: -
CDR3 protein: CATRRSGKGDGANVLTF
CDR3 DNA: TGTGCCACCCGGCGGTCAGGGAAAGGCGATGGGGCCAACGTCCTGACTTTC

V gene: TRBV18
J gene: TRBJ1-3
clone size: -
D gene: -
CDR3 protein: CASSRLGAGNTIYF
CDR3 DNA: TGTGCCAGCTCACGACTGGGGGCCGGAAACACCATATATTTT

V gene: TRBV6-6
J gene: TRBJ1-5
clone size: -
D gene: -
CDR3 protein: CASSYPQGAQHF
CDR3 DNA: TGTGCCAGCAGTTACCCCCAGGGAGCCCAGCATTTT

V gene: TRBV13
J gene: TRBJ2-2
clone size: -
D gene: -
CDR3 protein: CASSLEQGSTGELFF
CDR3 DNA: TGTGCCAGCAGCTTAGAACAGGGTTCAACCGGGGAGCTGTTTTTT

V gene: TRBV12-5
J gene: TRBJ2-5
clone size: -
D gene: -
CDR3 protein: CASGLAPILLETQYF
CDR3 DNA: TGTGCTAGTGGTTTGGCCCCGATACTACTGGAGACCCAGTACTTC

V gene: TRBV7-8
J gene: TRBJ1-3
clone size: -
D gene: -
CDR3 protein: CASSLVYGSGNTIYF
CDR3 DNA: TGTGCCAGCAGCTTAGTCTACGGATCTGGAAACACCATATATTTT

V gene: TRBV19
J gene: TRBJ2-4
clone size: -
D gene: -
CDR3 protein: CASTSLFGNIQYF
CDR3 DNA: TGTGCCAGTACCTCCCTGTTTGGGAACATTCAGTACTTC